These 9 T cell receptor beta chains share one sample of origin, sequenced in a study of shared clonotypes between healthy human individuals (TCRdb year 2020). Receptor libraries were prepared by the immunoSEQ multiplex PCR assay. Drawn from immuneACCESS, this table holds only the in-frame rearrangements with V and J called that TCRdb kept. Clones are partly lost; checked studies trace under half to an unresolved V gene and leave the rest unexplained. The table for this sample lists more than 400,000 clones; over 70% of them were counted only once. Together, the top ten hold 12% of the sample. Input material: PBMCs. These receptors all come from a woman between 40 and 50 years old in good health. Some clones in this sample may be carry-over from other donors' samples.

Notes on this clone: A far larger clone lies a single base away; this is likely a read error. Other DNA sequences in this specimen translate into the identical CDR3. V is TRBV25-1 and J is TRBJ1-1; D uncertain. V gave up 9 bases and J gave up 1 base, with 18 bases separating them. Per germline, CDR1 MGHDK and CDR2 SYGVNS. The CDR3 consists of 15 residues. CDR3 DNA sequence: TGTGCCAGTGTCCCTGGAGGCGCGGGGAACACTGAAGCTTTCTTT. Its protein is CASVPGGAGNTEAFF.

This chain joins TRBV28 and TRBJ1-1; no clear D. V was cut by 4 bases and J by 4 bases, with 19 bases left in between. Germline assignment: CDR1 MDHEN and CDR2 SYDVKM. The CDR3 is 16 residues long. CDR3 sequence (DNA): TGTGCCAGCAGTTCTCCTCGGTCGGCGGGCAGCACTGAAGCTTTCTTT. Encoded protein: CASSSPRSAGSTEAFF.

To note about this clone: With only one base between it and a far larger clone, this is likely a read error. Other nucleotide sequences from this sample produce the same CDR3. V usage is TRBV27 and J usage is TRBJ1-1; D remains ambiguous. V gave up 3 bases and J gave up 4 bases, with 9 bases separating them. The V gene's germline CDR1 is MNHEY and CDR2 SMNVEV (reference sequence). CDR3 size: 13 residues. This CDR3 reads CASSFLGFTEAFF. DNA of the CDR3: TGTGCCAGCAGTTTCCTGGGATTCACTGAAGCTTTCTTT.

This chain links TRBV4-1 with TRBJ1-4; D is undetermined. V lost 1 base and J lost 8, with 17 bases in between. Germline loops: CDR1 MGHRA, CDR2 YSYEKL. The CDR3 covers 16 residues. Here the CDR3 reads CASSQGEHPLWEKLFF. CDR3 sequence (DNA): TGCGCCAGCAGCCAAGGGGAACACCCCCTGTGGGAAAAACTGTTTTTT.

The rearrangement links TRBV15 to TRBJ2-1; D is undetermined. CDR3 length: 15 residues. Trimming shortened V by 3 bases and J by 4 bases, and 13 bases separated the two germline ends. Germline V lookup: CDR1 LNHNV, CDR2 YYDKDF (reference sequence). CDR3 nucleotide sequence: TGTGCCACCAGCAGGGGCTGGGGAAGGTACAATGAGCAGTTCTTC. Translated, it gives CATSRGWGRYNEQFF. The variable domain in full, with the rest retrieved from reference TRBV15 and TRBJ2-1, is DAMVIQNPRYQVTQFGKPVTLSCSQTLNHNVMYWYQQKSSQAPKLLFHYYDKDFNNEADTPDNFQSRRPNTSFCFLDIRSPGLGDTAMYLCATSRGWGRYNEQFFGPGTRLTVL.

In the case of this clone: A far larger clone is one nucleotide away, so this likely arose from a read error. V is TRBV28 and J is TRBJ1-4; D is unresolved. This CDR3 region has 14 residues. Germline V gives CDR1 MDHEN, CDR2 SYDVKM. The chain's CDR3 is CASSQAATDEKLFF. DNA of the CDR3: TGTGCCAGCAGCCAGGCTGCAACTGATGAAAAACTGTTTTTT. Combining the CDR3 with reference TRBV28 and TRBJ1-4 gives the whole variable domain DVKVTQSSRYLVKRTGEKVFLECVQDMDHENMFWYRQDPGLGLRLIYFSYDVKMKEKGDIPEGYSVSREKKERFSLILESASTNQTSMYLCASSQAATDEKLFFGSGTQLSVL.

The chain has TRBV7-2 and TRBJ2-7, with 7 bases lining up with TRBD1. The CDR3 contains 13 residues. Germline lookup yields CDR1 SGHTA and CDR2 FQGNSA. With 4 bases clipped from V and 2 bases from J, the junction kept 2 bases outside the gene matches. The CDR3 coding sequence is TGTGCCAGCAGCTCGGGACAGCCCTACGAGCAGTACTTC. It yields the protein CASSSGQPYEQYF.

This rearrangement joins TRBV28 to TRBJ1-2; no reliable D call. Germline V gene data show CDR1 as MDHEN and CDR2 as SYDVKM. Trimming took off 5 bases at V and 8 bases at J, with 18 bases between the two ends. The CDR3 consists of 14 residues. The CDR3 nucleotides are TGTGCCAGCAGTCAGATAGCCGAACTTGGGGGCTACACCTTC. It translates to CASSQIAELGGYTF.

The rearrangement joins TRBV29-1 to TRBJ2-5, with 9 bases fitting TRBD2. The V segment lost 4 bases and the J segment 7 bases; nucleotides outside the gene matches: 25. CDR3 length equals 19 residues. The germline CDR1 and CDR2 sequences are SQVTM and ANQGSEA. CDR3 nucleotides: TGCAGCGTTGCTCAGGGACCCCGGGGTACGCGGGAGGGCCTGGGGACCCAGTACTTC. Translated: CSVAQGPRGTREGLGTQYF.